This TCR beta chain appears in the sequencing data of a study of blood T cell repertoires in COVID-19. Study summary: T cells, B-cell-depleted T cells, or PBMCs supplied cDNA or gDNA.

This CDR3 is built from 13 residues. Germline CDR1 is KGHSH and CDR2 is LQKENI. Trimming took off 3 bases at V and 11 bases at J, with 16 bases between the two ends. Clones were read by immunoSEQ multiplex PCR, and TCRdb kept only the in-frame ones, dropping some. This sample has 150,000 or so clones, with around 85% found just once. The sequenced sample was peripheral blood. The chain carries TRBV18 and TRBJ1-1; no firm D call. This clonotype was sampled from a woman aged 70-85 years with acute or convalescent COVID-19. In nucleotides, the CDR3 is TGTGCCAGCTCACCGAGCCAGGCGATGAAGGCTTTCTTT. Amino acid sequence: CASSPSQAMKAFF.